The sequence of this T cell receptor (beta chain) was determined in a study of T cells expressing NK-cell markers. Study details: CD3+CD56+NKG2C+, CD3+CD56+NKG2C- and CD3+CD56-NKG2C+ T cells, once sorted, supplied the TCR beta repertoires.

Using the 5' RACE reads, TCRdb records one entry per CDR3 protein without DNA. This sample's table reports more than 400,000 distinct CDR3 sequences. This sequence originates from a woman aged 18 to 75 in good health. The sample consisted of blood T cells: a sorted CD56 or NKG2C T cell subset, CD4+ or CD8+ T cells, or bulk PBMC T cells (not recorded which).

This CDR3 reads CASSRTGYEQFF. V usage is TRBV7-9 and J usage is TRBJ2-1; TCRdb calls TRBD1, which cannot be checked without DNA. This CDR3 is 12 amino acids long. The V gene's germline CDR1 is SEHNR and CDR2 FQNEAQ (reference sequence).